The 18 T cell receptor beta chains below were found in one sample sequenced in a study of T cells in Graves' hyperthyroidism and ophthalmopathy. Authors of the study amplified TCR beta CDR3 regions from RNA transcripts. Primed by the HTBI set, a first-round RT-PCR was run on the TCR CDR3. A single record per CDR3 protein comes from TCRdb applying MiXCR to the multiplex PCR reads. This sample has some 340,000 distinct CDR3 sequences, with about an eighth found just once. What was sequenced was blood. Receptors were obtained from a woman aged 40 to 50 with Graves' ophthalmopathy.

This chain links TRBV6-1 with TRBJ2-2; a weak D match, TRBD1 (6 bases). The V gene lost 7 bases and the J gene lost 6 bases, with 18 bases spanning the gap. The germline V gene has CDR1 MNHNS and CDR2 SASEGT. The CDR3 extends over 15 amino acids. As DNA, the CDR3 is TGTGCCAGCACCCAGGACAGCTCCTGGCCCGGGGAGCTGTTTTTT. Translation: CASTQDSSWPGELFF.

Many counts were recorded for this clonotype. A junction end diverges from the germline sequence, so it may reflect a read error. V usage is TRBV28 and J usage is TRBJ1-5; 10 bases line up with TRBD1. This CDR3 comprises 14 residues. Per germline, CDR1 MDHEN and CDR2 SYDVKM. DNA for the CDR3: TGCGCGGCCGGGACAGGGGTGAGTTATCAGCCCCAGCATTTT. Amino acids: CAAGTGVSYQPQHF.

This clonotype was picked up many times. The CDR3 here is CASSIARRDSNQPQHF. DNA of the CDR3: TGTGCCAGTAGTATAGCACGGAGGGATAGCAATCAGCCCCAGCATTTT. The gene calls are TRBV19 and TRBJ1-5; no clear D gene. Trimming removed 1 base at V and 0 bases at J, with 10 bases between. The CDR3 has 16 amino acids. The germline gives CDR1 LNHDA, CDR2 SQIVND (reference sequence).

This clonotype has a count of ten or more. The rearrangement links TRBV7-9 to TRBJ1-4, with D perhaps matching TRBD1 (6 bases). Between the trimmed V and J ends, which lost 7 bases and 3 bases, there was a span of 18 bases. From germline, CDR1 is SEHNR and CDR2 FQNEAQ (reference sequence). The CDR3 extends over 16 amino acids. CDR3 residues: CASTQRGGAANEKLFF. CDR3 DNA sequence: TGTGCCAGCACCCAACGAGGGGGGGCAGCTAATGAAAAACTGTTTTTT.

Ten or more counts support this clonotype. The rearrangement joins TRBV28 to TRBJ1-4; maybe TRBD1 (6 bases). The germline V and J ends were trimmed by 6 bases and 3 bases, with 11 bases remaining between them. The CDR3 consists of 14 residues. The germline CDR1 and CDR2 sequences are MDHEN and SYDVKM. The CDR3 loop reads CASRFGGPNEKLFF. The CDR3 coding sequence is TGTGCCAGCAGATTTGGGGGGCCTAATGAAAAACTGTTTTTT.

This clonotype was recorded at least ten times. The chain combines TRBV11-2 with TRBJ1-2, with 7 bases that match TRBD1. CDR1 and CDR2 (germline): SGHAT, FQNNGV. CDR3 length: 13 amino acids. V shed 3 bases, J shed 4 bases, and the junction held 2 bases outside the gene matches. In nucleotides, the CDR3 is TGTGCCAGCAGCTTCCGGACAGGCTATGGCTACACCTTC. It encodes CASSFRTGYGYTF.

This clonotype was observed a handful of times. The chain carries TRBV5-4 and TRBJ2-7, with 8 nucleotides matching TRBD2. The CDR3 is 17 amino acids. Losses at the gene ends were 2 bases for V and 0 bases for J; bases not matched to a gene: 10. The germline gives CDR1 SGHNT, CDR2 YYREEE (reference sequence). In nucleotides, the CDR3 is TGTGCCAGCAGCTTAGGTCCAGTAGCGGGATACTCCTACGAGCAGTACTTC. It yields the protein CASSLGPVAGYSYEQYF.

This clonotype occurred a few times. The chain joins TRBV30 to TRBJ2-3; tentatively, D is TRBD1 (6 bases). The CDR3 is 13 amino acids. Germline CDR1 and CDR2: GTSNPN and SVGIG (reference sequence). Between the trimmed V and J ends, which lost 6 bases and 3 bases, there was a span of 13 bases. The CDR3 DNA reads TGTGCCTGCCCAGGGGCCAGAACAGATACGCAGTATTTT. This sequence encodes CACPGARTDTQYF.

The chain couples TRBV28 to TRBJ2-3, with 11 bases matching TRBD2. J lost 4 bases, V lost 6 bases, and 18 bases had no gene match. The CDR3 totals 19 residues. Germline V gives CDR1 MDHEN, CDR2 SYDVKM. The CDR3 nucleotides are TGTGCCAGCAGCTGGACTAGCGGGTCCCCCGTGTTGTACGCAGATACGCAGTATTTT. Amino acid sequence: CASSWTSGSPVLYADTQYF.

The rearrangement links TRBV24-1 to TRBJ2-1; D gene ambiguous. Between the trimmed V and J ends, which lost 3 bases and 6 bases, there was a span of 5 bases. Per the germline V gene, CDR1 is KGHDR and CDR2 is SFDVKD. The CDR3 covers 12 residues. The CDR3 here is CATSDLANEQFF. DNA for the CDR3: TGTGCCACCAGTGATCTGGCCAATGAGCAGTTCTTC.

There are many counts of this clonotype. The V call is TRBV6-1, the J call TRBJ1-5; D gene unclear. The V and J ends lost 1 base and 0 bases respectively, with 13 bases between them. The V gene's germline CDR1 is MNHNS and CDR2 SASEGT. The CDR3 has 17 amino acids. CDR3 amino acids: CASSEGVGGPSNQPQHF. CDR3 bases: TGTGCCAGCAGTGAAGGGGTGGGCGGACCTAGCAATCAGCCCCAGCATTTT.

This clonotype was seen more than once but under ten times. The chain links TRBV20-1 to TRBJ2-1; 9 bases map to TRBD1. The CDR3 runs to 14 residues. Per the germline V gene, CDR1 is DFQATT and CDR2 is SNEGSKA (reference sequence). V shed 6 bases and J 4 bases; nucleotides not matched to a gene: 7. DNA for the CDR3: TGCAGTGCGGCCGGGACAGGGCTTTACAATGAGCAGTTCTTC. Amino acids: CSAAGTGLYNEQFF.

The rearrangement uses TRBV5-5 and TRBJ1-2, with 7 positions matching TRBD1. The V segment lost 1 base and the J segment 6 bases; nucleotides outside the gene matches: 6. CDR3 length: 14 amino acids. CDR1 and CDR2 (germline): SGHKS, YYEKEE (reference sequence). The CDR3 spells CASSLWGQWNGYTF. The DNA of the CDR3 is TGTGCCAGCAGCTTGTGGGGACAGTGGAATGGCTACACCTTC.

This clonotype was observed a handful of times. The rearrangement uses TRBV7-2 and TRBJ2-2; 10 bases are a match to TRBD2. The V segment lost 2 bases and the J segment 2 bases; nucleotides outside the gene matches: 8. Germline CDR1 reads SGHTA; CDR2 reads FQGNSA. The CDR3 consists of 18 residues. CDR3 region: CASSLLVPSGRNTGELFF. CDR3 bases: TGTGCCAGCAGCTTACTTGTGCCTAGCGGGAGAAACACCGGGGAGCTGTTTTTT.

This sequence joins TRBV12-3 or TRBV12-4 and TRBJ1-4; D unclear. Between the trimmed V and J ends, which lost 4 bases and 6 bases, there was a span of 12 bases. This CDR3 region has 14 residues. The CDR3 protein is CASSSGGYDEKLFF. The CDR3 nucleotides read TGTGCCAGCAGTTCGGGAGGCTACGATGAAAAACTGTTTTTT.

The chain uses TRBV20-1 and TRBJ1-5; 7 positions agree with TRBD1. The V gene end was trimmed by 3 bases and the J gene end by 4 bases; junction bases not matched to a gene: 9. Germline lookup yields CDR1 DFQATT and CDR2 SNEGSKA (reference sequence). The CDR3 consists of 15 residues. CDR3 loop: CSARVGGVGNQPQHF. DNA for the CDR3: TGCAGTGCTAGGGTAGGGGGCGTTGGGAATCAGCCCCAGCATTTT.

V gene TRBV10-3 combines with J gene TRBJ2-1; 8 bases match TRBD2. Germline-derived CDR1 and CDR2 are ENHRY and SYGVKD. J lost 4 bases, V lost 4 bases, and 0 bases had no gene match. The CDR3 has 13 amino acids. The CDR3 DNA reads as TGTGCCATCAGTGCTAGCGGGTACAATGAGCAGTTCTTC. It specifies CAISASGYNEQFF.

This clonotype showed up many times. V usage is TRBV6-6 and J usage is TRBJ1-4; D is uncertain. This CDR3 comprises 20 residues. V lost 1 base, J lost 3 bases, and 24 bases lay in between. Germline V gene data show CDR1 as MNHNY and CDR2 as SVGAGI (reference sequence). The chain's CDR3 is CASSYYFPGGSGGANEKLFF. Written as DNA, the CDR3 is TGTGCCAGCAGTTACTATTTCCCAGGAGGTAGCGGCGGGGCTAATGAAAAACTGTTTTTT.